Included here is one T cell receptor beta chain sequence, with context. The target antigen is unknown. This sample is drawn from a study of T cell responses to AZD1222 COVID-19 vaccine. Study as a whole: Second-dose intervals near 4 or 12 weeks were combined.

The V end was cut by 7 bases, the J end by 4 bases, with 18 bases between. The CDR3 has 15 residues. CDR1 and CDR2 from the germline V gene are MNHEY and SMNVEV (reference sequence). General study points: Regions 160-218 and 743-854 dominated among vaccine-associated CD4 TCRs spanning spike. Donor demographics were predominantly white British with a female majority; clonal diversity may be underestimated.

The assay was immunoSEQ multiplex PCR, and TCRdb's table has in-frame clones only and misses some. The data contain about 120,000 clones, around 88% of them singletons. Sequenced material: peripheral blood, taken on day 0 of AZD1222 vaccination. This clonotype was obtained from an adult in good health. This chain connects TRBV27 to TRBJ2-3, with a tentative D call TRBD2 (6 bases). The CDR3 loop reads CASTSLRGSADTQYF. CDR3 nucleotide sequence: TGTGCCAGCACCTCACTACGGGGGTCCGCAGATACGCAGTATTTT.